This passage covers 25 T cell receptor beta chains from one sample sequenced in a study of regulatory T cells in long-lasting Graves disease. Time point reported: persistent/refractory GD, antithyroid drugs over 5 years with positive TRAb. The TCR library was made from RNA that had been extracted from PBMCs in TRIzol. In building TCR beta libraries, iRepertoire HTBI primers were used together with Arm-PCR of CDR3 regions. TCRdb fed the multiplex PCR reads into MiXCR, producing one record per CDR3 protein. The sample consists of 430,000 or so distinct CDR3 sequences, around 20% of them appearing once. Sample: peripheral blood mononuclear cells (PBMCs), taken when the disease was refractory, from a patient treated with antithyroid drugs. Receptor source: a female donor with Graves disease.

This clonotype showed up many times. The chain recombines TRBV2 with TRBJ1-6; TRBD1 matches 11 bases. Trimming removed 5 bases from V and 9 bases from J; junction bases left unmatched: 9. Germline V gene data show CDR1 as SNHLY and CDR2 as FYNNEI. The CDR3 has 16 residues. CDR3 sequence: CASSRTGGESPSPLHF. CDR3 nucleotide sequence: TGTGCCAGCAGTAGGACAGGGGGCGAGAGCCCTTCACCCCTCCACTTT.

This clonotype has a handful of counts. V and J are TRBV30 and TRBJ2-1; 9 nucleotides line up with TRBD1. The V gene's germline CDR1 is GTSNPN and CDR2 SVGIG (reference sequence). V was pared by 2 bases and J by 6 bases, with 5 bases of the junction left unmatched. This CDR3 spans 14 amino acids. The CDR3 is CAWSRGQGINEQFF. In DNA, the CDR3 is TGTGCCTGGAGTAGAGGACAGGGGATCAATGAGCAGTTCTTC.

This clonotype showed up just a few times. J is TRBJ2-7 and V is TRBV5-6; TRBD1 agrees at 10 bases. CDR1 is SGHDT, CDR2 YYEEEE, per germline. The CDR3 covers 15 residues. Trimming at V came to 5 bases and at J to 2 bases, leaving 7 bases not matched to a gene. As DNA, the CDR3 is TGTGCCAGCAGTTTTAATGGACAGGGGGCCTACGAGCAGTACTTC. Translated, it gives CASSFNGQGAYEQYF. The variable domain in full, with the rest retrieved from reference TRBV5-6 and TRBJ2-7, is DAGVTQSPTHLIKTRGQQVTLRCSPKSGHDTVSWYQQALGQGPQFIFQYYEEEERQRGNFPDRFSGHQFPNYSSELNVNALLLGDSALYLCASSFNGQGAYEQYFGPGTRLTVT.

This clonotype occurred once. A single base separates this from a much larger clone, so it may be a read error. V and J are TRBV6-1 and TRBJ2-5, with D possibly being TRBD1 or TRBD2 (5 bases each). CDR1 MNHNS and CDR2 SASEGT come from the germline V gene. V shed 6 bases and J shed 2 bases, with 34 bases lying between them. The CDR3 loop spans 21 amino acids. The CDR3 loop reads CASRRTGWQGGLVESQETQYF. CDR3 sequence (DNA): TGTGCCAGCAGAAGGACTGGATGGCAGGGCGGACTGGTGGAAAGTCAAGAGACCCAGTACTTC.

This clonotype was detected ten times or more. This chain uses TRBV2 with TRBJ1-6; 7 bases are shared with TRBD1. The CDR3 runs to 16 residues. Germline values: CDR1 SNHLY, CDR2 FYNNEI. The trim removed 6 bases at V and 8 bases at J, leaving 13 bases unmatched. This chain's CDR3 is CASSRTPGQADSPLHF. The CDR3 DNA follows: TGTGCCAGCAGCCGCACCCCAGGACAGGCTGATTCACCCCTCCACTTT.

CDR3 coding DNA: TGTGCCACCAGCAGAGATCCCAGGATTGATGAAGCTTTCTTT. It yields the protein CATSRDPRIDEAFF. The V call is TRBV15, the J call TRBJ1-1; D remains unclear. This CDR3 spans 14 amino acids. CDR1 and CDR2 (germline): LNHNV, YYDKDF (reference sequence). V lost 0 bases, J lost 7 bases, and 12 bases lay in between.

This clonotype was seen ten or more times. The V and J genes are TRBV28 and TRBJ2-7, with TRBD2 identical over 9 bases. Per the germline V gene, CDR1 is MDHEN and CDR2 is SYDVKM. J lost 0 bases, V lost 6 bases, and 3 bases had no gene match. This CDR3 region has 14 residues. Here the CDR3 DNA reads TGTGCCAGCAGGGAAGCGGGGGGCTCCTACGAGCAGTACTTC. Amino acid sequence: CASREAGGSYEQYF.

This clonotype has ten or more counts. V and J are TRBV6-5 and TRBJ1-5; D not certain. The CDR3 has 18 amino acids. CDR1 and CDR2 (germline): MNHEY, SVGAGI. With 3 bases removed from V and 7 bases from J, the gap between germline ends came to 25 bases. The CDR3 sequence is CASSYDPVRVMREQPQHF. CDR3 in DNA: TGTGCCAGCAGTTATGATCCGGTGAGGGTTATGAGAGAACAGCCCCAGCATTTT.

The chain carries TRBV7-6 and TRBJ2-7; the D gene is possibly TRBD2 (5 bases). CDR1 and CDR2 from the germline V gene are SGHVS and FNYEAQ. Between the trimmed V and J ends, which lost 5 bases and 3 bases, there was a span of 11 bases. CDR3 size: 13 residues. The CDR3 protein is CASSQTKDYEQYF. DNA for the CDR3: TGTGCCAGCAGCCAGACTAAGGACTACGAGCAGTACTTC.

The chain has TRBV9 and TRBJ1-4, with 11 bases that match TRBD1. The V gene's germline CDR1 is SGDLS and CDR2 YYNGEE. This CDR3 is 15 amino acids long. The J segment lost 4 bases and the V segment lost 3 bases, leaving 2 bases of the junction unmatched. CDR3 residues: CASSAGTGGNEKLFF. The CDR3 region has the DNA TGTGCCAGCAGCGCAGGGACAGGGGGTAATGAAAAACTGTTTTTT.

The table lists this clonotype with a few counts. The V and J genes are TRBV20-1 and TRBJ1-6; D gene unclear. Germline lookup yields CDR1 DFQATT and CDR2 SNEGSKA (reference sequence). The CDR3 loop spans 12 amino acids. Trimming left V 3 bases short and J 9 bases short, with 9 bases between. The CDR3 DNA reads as TGCAGTGCTAGCAGATCGGGTTCACCCCTCCACTTT. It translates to CSASRSGSPLHF.

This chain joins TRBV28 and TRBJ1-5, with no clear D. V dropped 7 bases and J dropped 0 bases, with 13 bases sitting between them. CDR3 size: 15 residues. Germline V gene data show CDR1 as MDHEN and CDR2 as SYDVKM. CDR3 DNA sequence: TGTGCCAGCACCCACTCTCAGTATAGCAATCAGCCCCAGCATTTT. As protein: CASTHSQYSNQPQHF.

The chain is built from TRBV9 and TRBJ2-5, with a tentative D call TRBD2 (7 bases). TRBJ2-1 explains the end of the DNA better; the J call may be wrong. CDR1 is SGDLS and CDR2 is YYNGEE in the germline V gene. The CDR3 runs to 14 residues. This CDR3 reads CASSEGGIYNEQFF. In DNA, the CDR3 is TGTGCCAGCAGCGAGGGGGGGATTTACAATGAGCAGTTCTTC.

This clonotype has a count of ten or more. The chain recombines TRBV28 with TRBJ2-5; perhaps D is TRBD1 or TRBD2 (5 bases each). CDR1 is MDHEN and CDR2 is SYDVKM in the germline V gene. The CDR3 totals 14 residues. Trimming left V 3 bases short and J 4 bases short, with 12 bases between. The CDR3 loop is CASSFGGSLETQYF. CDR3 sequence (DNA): TGTGCCAGCAGTTTTGGGGGAAGCTTAGAGACCCAGTACTTC.

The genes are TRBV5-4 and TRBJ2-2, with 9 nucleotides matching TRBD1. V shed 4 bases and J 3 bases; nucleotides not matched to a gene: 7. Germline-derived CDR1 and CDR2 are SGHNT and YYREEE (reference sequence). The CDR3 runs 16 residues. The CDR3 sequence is CASSTGQGRDTGELFF. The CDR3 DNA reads TGTGCCAGCAGCACGGGACAGGGCCGAGACACCGGGGAGCTGTTTTTT.

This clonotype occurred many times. CDR3 loop: CASSPQLGDGETQYF. For the CDR3, the DNA is TGTGCCAGCAGTCCACAGCTGGGAGACGGGGAGACCCAGTACTTC. The chain combines TRBV12-3 or TRBV12-4 with TRBJ2-5; a possible D gene is TRBD2 (5 bases). The CDR3 consists of 15 residues. V was cut by 5 bases and J by 5 bases, with 18 bases left in between.

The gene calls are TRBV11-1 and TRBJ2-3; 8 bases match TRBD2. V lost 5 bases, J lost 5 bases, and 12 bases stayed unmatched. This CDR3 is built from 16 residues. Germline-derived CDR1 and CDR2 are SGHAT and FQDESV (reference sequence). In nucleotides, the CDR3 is TGTGCCAGCAGCGACGGGAGATTAGCGGGAATAGATACGCAGTATTTT. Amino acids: CASSDGRLAGIDTQYF.

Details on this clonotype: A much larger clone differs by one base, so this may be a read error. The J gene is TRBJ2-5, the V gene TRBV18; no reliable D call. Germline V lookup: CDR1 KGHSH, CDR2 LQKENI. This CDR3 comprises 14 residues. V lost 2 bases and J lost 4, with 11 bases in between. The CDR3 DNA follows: TGTGCCAGCTCACCAGATCGCGTACGAGAGACCCAGTACTTC. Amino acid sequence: CASSPDRVRETQYF. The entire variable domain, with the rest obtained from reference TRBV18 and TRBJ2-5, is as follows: NAGVMQNPRHLVRRRGQEARLRCSPMKGHSHVYWYRQLPEEGLKFMVYLQKENIIDESGMPKERFSAEFPKEGPSILRIQQVVRGDSAAYFCASSPDRVRETQYFGPGTRLLVL.

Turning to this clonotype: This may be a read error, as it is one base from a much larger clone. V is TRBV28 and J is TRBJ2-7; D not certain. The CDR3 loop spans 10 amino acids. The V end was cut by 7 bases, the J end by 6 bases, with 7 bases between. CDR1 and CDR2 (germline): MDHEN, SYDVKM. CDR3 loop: CASKKCEQYF. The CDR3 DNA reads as TGTGCCAGCAAGAAGTGCGAGCAGTACTTC.

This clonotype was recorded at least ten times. CDR3 sequence (DNA): TGTGCCAGCGCGTTAGCGGGAGCGATCCACGAGCAGTACTTC. This codes for CASALAGAIHEQYF. This sequence joins TRBV27 and TRBJ2-7; 9 nucleotides align to TRBD2. Trimming cost V 8 bases and J 5 bases; bases outside gene matches: 10. Germline V CDR1 and CDR2: MNHEY, SMNVEV (reference sequence). This CDR3 spans 14 amino acids.

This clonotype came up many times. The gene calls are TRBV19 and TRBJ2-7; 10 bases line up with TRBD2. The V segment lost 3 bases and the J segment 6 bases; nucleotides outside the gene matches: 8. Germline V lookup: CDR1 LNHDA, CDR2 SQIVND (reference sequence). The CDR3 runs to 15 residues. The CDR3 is CASSISSGRPGEQYF. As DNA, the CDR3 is TGTGCCAGTAGTATTTCTAGCGGGAGACCGGGCGAGCAGTACTTC.

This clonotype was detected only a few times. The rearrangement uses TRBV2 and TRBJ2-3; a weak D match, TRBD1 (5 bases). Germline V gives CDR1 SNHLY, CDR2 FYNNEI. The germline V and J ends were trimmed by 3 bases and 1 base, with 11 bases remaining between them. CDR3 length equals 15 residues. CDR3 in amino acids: CASSDPGAGTDTQYF. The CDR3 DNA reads TGTGCCAGCAGTGACCCTGGGGCTGGCACAGATACGCAGTATTTT.

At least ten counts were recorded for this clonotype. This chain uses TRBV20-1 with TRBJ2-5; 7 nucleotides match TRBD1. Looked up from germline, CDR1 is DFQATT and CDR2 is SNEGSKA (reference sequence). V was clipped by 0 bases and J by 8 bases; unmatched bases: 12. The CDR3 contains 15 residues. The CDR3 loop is CSARDEGGLLFTQYF. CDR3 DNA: TGCAGTGCTAGAGATGAAGGGGGCCTCCTTTTCACCCAGTACTTC.

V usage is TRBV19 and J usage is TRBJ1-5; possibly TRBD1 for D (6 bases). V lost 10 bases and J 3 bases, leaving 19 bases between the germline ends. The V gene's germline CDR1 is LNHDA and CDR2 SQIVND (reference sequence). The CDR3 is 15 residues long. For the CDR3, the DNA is TGTGCCACCACTTTAGACAGGAGCGACAATCAGCCCCAGCATTTT. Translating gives CATTLDRSDNQPQHF.

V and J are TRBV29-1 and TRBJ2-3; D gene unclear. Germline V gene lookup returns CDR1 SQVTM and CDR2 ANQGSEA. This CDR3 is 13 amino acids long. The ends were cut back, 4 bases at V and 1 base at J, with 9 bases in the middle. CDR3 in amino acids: CSVVWGRTDTQYF. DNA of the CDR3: TGCAGCGTTGTTTGGGGTCGCACAGATACGCAGTATTTT.